This is a list of T cell receptor beta chains from one sample in a study of blood T cell repertoires in COVID-19. Measured with immunoSEQ multiplex PCR; TCRdb has only the in-frame clones, and not every one. This table holds under 300,000 clones, 75% to 90% found once. The source material was peripheral blood. The receptors stem from a woman aged 70-85 years with COVID-19, enrolled during active disease. Both conserved end residues are part of each CDR3. Each record gives: CDR3 protein, clone size, J gene, V gene. Size is omitted from some rows. Given values are once, few, many or a class for expanded clones.

CDR3 protein: CATSDGTGGADQPQHF; clone size: once; J gene: TRBJ1-5; V gene: TRBV24-1
CDR3 protein: CASSPTDYYGYTF; clone size: -; J gene: TRBJ1-2; V gene: TRBV18
CDR3 protein: CASSLVGGTDMNTEAFF; clone size: -; J gene: TRBJ1-1; V gene: TRBV11-2
CDR3 protein: CASSLTRNTGELFF; clone size: few; J gene: TRBJ2-2; V gene: TRBV5-6
CDR3 protein: CASSLNPGTSGNTIYF; clone size: -; J gene: TRBJ1-3; V gene: TRBV7-2
CDR3 protein: CASSLTGAGDTEAFF; clone size: once; J gene: TRBJ1-1; V gene: TRBV18
CDR3 protein: CASSSTPQETQYF; clone size: -; J gene: TRBJ2-5; V gene: TRBV13
CDR3 protein: CASSFDRGNQPQHF; clone size: -; J gene: TRBJ1-5; V gene: TRBV2
CDR3 protein: CASRPNRGNTIYF; clone size: -; J gene: TRBJ1-3; V gene: TRBV27
CDR3 protein: CASGFEKLFF; clone size: once; J gene: TRBJ1-4; V gene: TRBV19
CDR3 protein: CASSTASTNLYGYTF; clone size: -; J gene: TRBJ1-2; V gene: TRBV19
CDR3 protein: CAWREDRDASGYTF; clone size: -; J gene: TRBJ1-2; V gene: TRBV30
CDR3 protein: CASSLRDTEAFF; clone size: few; J gene: TRBJ1-1; V gene: TRBV7-2
CDR3 protein: CASSLGHPQETQYF; clone size: -; J gene: TRBJ2-5; V gene: TRBV5-6
CDR3 protein: CASNRDRPSSYEQYF; clone size: -; J gene: TRBJ2-7; V gene: TRBV2
CDR3 protein: CASTPGTTGTDTQYF; clone size: -; J gene: TRBJ2-3; V gene: TRBV7-3
CDR3 protein: CASSLDRANYGYTF; clone size: -; J gene: TRBJ1-2; V gene: TRBV18
CDR3 protein: CASSVAAGTGASPLHF; clone size: -; J gene: TRBJ1-6; V gene: TRBV9
CDR3 protein: CASSAKPTSGGSGNTIYF; clone size: few; J gene: TRBJ1-3; V gene: TRBV5-6
CDR3 protein: CAATRQSSTDTQYF; clone size: -; J gene: TRBJ2-3; V gene: TRBV30
CDR3 protein: CASSQGTPGNTIYF; clone size: -; J gene: TRBJ1-3; V gene: TRBV5-6
CDR3 protein: CASSDALAGETQYF; clone size: -; J gene: TRBJ2-5; V gene: TRBV9
CDR3 protein: CASRLAGDTYYNEQFF; clone size: -; J gene: TRBJ2-1; V gene: TRBV5-6
CDR3 protein: CASSSAQGPGTEAFF; clone size: -; J gene: TRBJ1-1; V gene: TRBV11-2
CDR3 protein: CASSKQGAANEKLFF; clone size: -; J gene: TRBJ1-4; V gene: TRBV7-2
CDR3 protein: CASSPKRGAQETQYF; clone size: -; J gene: TRBJ2-5; V gene: TRBV27
CDR3 protein: CARGTSGGPFYEQYF; clone size: -; J gene: TRBJ2-7; V gene: TRBV2
CDR3 protein: CASSSSLELAARGQFF; clone size: -; J gene: TRBJ2-1; V gene: TRBV7-2
CDR3 protein: CASSLGPLTEAFF; clone size: -; J gene: TRBJ1-1; V gene: TRBV5-8
CDR3 protein: CAIHWWGGGTDTQYF; clone size: -; J gene: TRBJ2-3; V gene: TRBV18
CDR3 protein: CASSSAGGRNEQFF; clone size: -; J gene: TRBJ2-1; V gene: TRBV28
CDR3 protein: CASRSPGGTEAFF; clone size: -; J gene: TRBJ1-1; V gene: TRBV28
CDR3 protein: CASSLDINNSPLHF; clone size: -; J gene: TRBJ1-6; V gene: TRBV5-6
CDR3 protein: CASSLVGTGSNQPQHF; clone size: -; J gene: TRBJ1-5; V gene: TRBV7-2
CDR3 protein: CASSLRRGNYEQYF; clone size: few; J gene: TRBJ2-7; V gene: TRBV5-6
CDR3 protein: CASSLRSGELFF; clone size: -; J gene: TRBJ2-2; V gene: TRBV11-2
CDR3 protein: CSASRGDKNSFF; clone size: -; J gene: TRBJ1-1; V gene: TRBV20-1
CDR3 protein: CASSLGLAIYEQYF; clone size: -; J gene: TRBJ2-7; V gene: TRBV28
CDR3 protein: CASSAGTVPSYEQYF; clone size: -; J gene: TRBJ2-7; V gene: TRBV5-8
CDR3 protein: CASSLGGVRNEQFF; clone size: -; J gene: TRBJ2-1; V gene: TRBV18
CDR3 protein: CASSLVGGPNEQFF; clone size: -; J gene: TRBJ2-1; V gene: TRBV7-2
CDR3 protein: CASRRQGWETQYF; clone size: -; J gene: TRBJ2-5; V gene: TRBV2
CDR3 protein: CASQMRGLSNTDTQYF; clone size: once; J gene: TRBJ2-3; V gene: TRBV5-1
CDR3 protein: CATSREGSGGAGNEQFF; clone size: -; J gene: TRBJ2-1; V gene: TRBV15
CDR3 protein: CASSLSWRTGNGYTF; clone size: -; J gene: TRBJ1-2; V gene: TRBV28
CDR3 protein: CASSSNFGGTTEAFF; clone size: -; J gene: TRBJ1-1; V gene: TRBV6-5
CDR3 protein: CASSVGGGAETQYF; clone size: -; J gene: TRBJ2-5; V gene: TRBV7-8
CDR3 protein: CASSSGTANTEAFF; clone size: -; J gene: TRBJ1-1; V gene: TRBV5-1
CDR3 protein: CASSLGTGGIGELFF; clone size: -; J gene: TRBJ2-2; V gene: TRBV19
CDR3 protein: CATLPGGLLGYTF; clone size: -; J gene: TRBJ1-2; V gene: TRBV10-2
CDR3 protein: CASSLQGSNYGYTF; clone size: -; J gene: TRBJ1-2; V gene: TRBV7-9
CDR3 protein: CASSQGLAFQQETQYF; clone size: once; J gene: TRBJ2-5; V gene: TRBV5-1
CDR3 protein: CASSLQGEAFF; clone size: -; J gene: TRBJ1-1; V gene: TRBV12-3/TRBV12-4
CDR3 protein: CASTSGGSTDTQYF; clone size: -; J gene: TRBJ2-3; V gene: TRBV10-2
CDR3 protein: CASSYDRNTEAFF; clone size: -; J gene: TRBJ1-1; V gene: TRBV19